The present T cell receptor beta chain was sequenced within a study of blood T cell repertoires in COVID-19. Across the study: The United States, Italy and Spain were the sources of the acute and convalescent COVID-19 samples.

V was clipped by 8 bases and J by 6 bases; unmatched bases: 6. CDR1 and CDR2 (germline): SQVTM, ANQGSEA. The CDR3 is 12 amino acids. In the original analysis: Researchers report that nucleated cell counts were estimated from reference gene primer amplification. Repertoires were generated with immunoSEQ multiplex PCR, while TCRdb's copy carries only in-frame clones and drops some. Clone size and V and J calls were adopted from that table, with D and trimming inferred from the DNA. The sample records 170,000 or so clones, 83% being singletons. V gene TRBV29-1 combines with J gene TRBJ2-1; 8 bases map to TRBD1. Sequencing was carried out using peripheral blood. The receptor's source is a human donor in a cohort sampled during active COVID-19. CDR3 residues: CSSRQGSNEQFF. The CDR3 DNA is TGCAGCTCCCGACAGGGGAGCAATGAGCAGTTCTTC.